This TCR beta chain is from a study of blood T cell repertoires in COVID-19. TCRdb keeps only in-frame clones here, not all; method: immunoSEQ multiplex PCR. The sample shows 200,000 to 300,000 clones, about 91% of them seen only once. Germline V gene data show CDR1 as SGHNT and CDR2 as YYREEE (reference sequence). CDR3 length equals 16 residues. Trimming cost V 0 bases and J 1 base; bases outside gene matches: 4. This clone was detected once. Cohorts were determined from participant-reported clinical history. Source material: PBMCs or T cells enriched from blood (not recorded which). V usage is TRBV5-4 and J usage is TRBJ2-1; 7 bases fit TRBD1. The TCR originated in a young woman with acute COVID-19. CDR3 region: CASSLGGQLSYNEQFF. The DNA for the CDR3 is TGTGCCAGCAGCTTGGGGGGACAGTTATCCTACAATGAGCAGTTCTTC.